The text below deals with one T cell receptor beta chain. The sample originates from a study of cytomegalovirus exposure and HLA in healthy donors. The germline V gene encodes CDR1 MNHEY and CDR2 SMNVEV (reference sequence). V was shortened by 4 bases and J by 2 bases, with 15 bases between the two germline ends. The CDR3 spans 16 residues. 60 Vbeta and 13 Jbeta primers were used in PCR. The method was immunoSEQ multiplex PCR; TCRdb's version includes in-frame clones alone and lacks a portion of them. The sample lists about 220,000 clones; roughly 79% were seen once. The TCR was taken from a male donor in good health and CMV-seronegative. The specimen sequenced was PBMCs. The chain is built from TRBV27 and TRBJ1-3; a possible D gene is TRBD1 (5 bases). In DNA, the CDR3 is TGTGCCAGCAGTTCATTTCAGGGAATCACTGGAAACACCATATATTTT. Amino acid sequence: CASSSFQGITGNTIYF.